The 25 T cell receptor beta chains below were found in one sample sequenced in a study of shared clonotypes between healthy human individuals. Using immunoSEQ multiplex PCR, the repertoire was profiled, and TCRdb retains in-frame clones only, with some absent. The sample has 2 million to 2.5 million clones; 92% are singletons. The specimen sequenced was naive CD4+ T cells from PBMCs. The subset denotes: CD45RA+ positively selected. The receptors were gathered from a man aged 18 to 30 in good health. Some clones in this sample may be carry-over from other donors' samples.

The chain recombines TRBV7-3 with TRBJ2-2; possibly TRBD2 for D (5 bases). The V gene lost 1 base and the J gene lost 6 bases, with 9 bases spanning the gap. Germline CDR1 is SGHTA and CDR2 is FQGTGA. This CDR3 has 14 residues. The CDR3: CASSLNRGSGELFF. CDR3 bases: TGTGCCAGCAGCTTAAATAGAGGGTCCGGGGAGCTGTTTTTT.

The CDR3 coding sequence is TGTGCCACCAGCACGTGGGGGGAGGGCACAGATACGCAGTATTTT. Its protein is CATSTWGEGTDTQYF. This rearrangement joins TRBV15 to TRBJ2-3, with a tentative D call TRBD2 (6 bases). The CDR3 length is 15 residues. V was cut by 4 bases and J by 1 base, with 12 bases left in between. CDR1 is LNHNV, CDR2 YYDKDF, per germline (reference sequence).

The chain combines TRBV30 with TRBJ2-1; 7 bases are a match to TRBD1. The CDR3 is 11 amino acids. From germline, CDR1 is GTSNPN and CDR2 SVGIG (reference sequence). Unmatched junction bases numbered 8, after V lost 8 bases and J lost 10 bases. The CDR3, as DNA: TGTGCCCGCACAGGGGAGATGGAGCAGTTCTTC. Protein sequence: CARTGEMEQFF. Full variable domain (outside the CDR3, taken from reference TRBV30 and TRBJ2-1): SQTIHQWPATLVQPVGSPLSLECTVEGTSNPNLYWYRQAAGRGLQLLFYSVGIGQISSEVPQNLSASRPQDRQFILSSKKLLLSDSGFYLCARTGEMEQFFGPGTRLTVL.

The gene calls are TRBV6-4 and TRBJ2-2, with D possibly matching TRBD1 (6 bases). Germline loops: CDR1 MRHNA, CDR2 SNTAGT. The V gene lost 6 bases and the J gene lost 6 bases, with 14 bases spanning the gap. This CDR3 region has 14 residues. As DNA, the CDR3 is TGTGCCAGCAGCCTACAGGGAAGGCCCGGGGAGCTGTTTTTT. Residues: CASSLQGRPGELFF.

The J gene is TRBJ2-5, the V gene TRBV5-6; TRBD2 aligns across 9 bases. Trimming took 1 base from V and 6 from J; bases not matched to a gene: 7. This CDR3 has 15 amino acids. Germline values: CDR1 SGHDT, CDR2 YYEEEE. This CDR3 reads CASSLSPSGIQTQYF. CDR3 nucleotide sequence: TGTGCCAGCAGCTTGTCTCCTAGCGGGATACAGACCCAGTACTTC.

This sequence joins TRBV7-3 and TRBJ2-1; D is ambiguous. CDR1 and CDR2 (germline): SGHTA, FQGTGA. Trimming stripped 5 bases from V and 5 bases from J, with 13 bases between. The CDR3 spans 14 residues. The CDR3 coding sequence is TGTGCCAGCAGCCCCCAGCCAGATCACAATGAGCAGTTCTTC. Translated, it gives CASSPQPDHNEQFF. The variable domain in full, completed from reference TRBV7-3 and TRBJ2-1, reads GAGVSQTPSNKVTEKGKYVELRCDPISGHTALYWYRQSLGQGPEFLIYFQGTGAADDSGLPNDRFFAVRPEGSVSTLKIQRTERGDSAVYLCASSPQPDHNEQFFGPGTRLTVL.

The chain joins TRBV5-6 to TRBJ2-7, with D possibly being TRBD2 (6 bases). V was clipped by 3 bases and J by 9 bases, with 16 bases between them. The CDR3 length is 13 residues. CDR1 SGHDT and CDR2 YYEEEE come from the germline V gene. For the CDR3, the DNA is TGTGCCAGCAGCTCACCCTCCCTGCGGGGGCAGTACTTC. Amino acid sequence: CASSSPSLRGQYF.

The chain recombines TRBV5-1 with TRBJ2-3; the D is unclear. The V gene's germline CDR1 is SGHRS and CDR2 YFSETQ. V was trimmed by 5 bases and J by 4 bases, leaving 11 bases between them. There are 13 residues in the CDR3. The CDR3 nucleotides are TGCGCCAGCAGACTCCAGTCCGCAGATACGCAGTATTTT. As protein: CASRLQSADTQYF.

This chain connects TRBV5-5 to TRBJ1-1, with TRBD1 matching 9 bases. Germline V gene sequence: CDR1 SGHKS, CDR2 YYEKEE (reference sequence). J was trimmed by 2 bases and V by 3 bases; bases with no gene match: 2. This CDR3 has 14 amino acids. The CDR3: CASSWGQGNTEAFF. For the CDR3, the DNA is TGTGCCAGCAGCTGGGGACAGGGTAACACTGAAGCTTTCTTT.

The rearrangement uses TRBV4-1 and TRBJ2-1, with 9 positions matching TRBD2. V shed 3 bases, J shed 15 bases, and the junction held 9 bases outside the gene matches. The germline gives CDR1 MGHRA, CDR2 YSYEKL. The CDR3 loop spans 13 amino acids. Here the CDR3 reads CASSQEGLAQRFF. Here the CDR3 DNA reads TGCGCCAGCAGCCAGGAAGGACTAGCGCAACGGTTCTTC.

This chain connects TRBV4-1 to TRBJ2-5; a weak D match, TRBD2 (6 bases). The CDR3 contains 14 residues. Germline loops: CDR1 MGHRA, CDR2 YSYEKL. Trimming stripped 4 bases from V and 5 bases from J, with 14 bases between. CDR3: CASSPTGARETQYF. The CDR3, as DNA: TGCGCCAGCAGCCCAACGGGAGCTAGGGAGACCCAGTACTTC.

The V call is TRBV29-1, the J call TRBJ2-1; 10 nucleotides agree with TRBD2. V was clipped by 5 bases and J by 5 bases; unmatched bases: 9. Germline CDR1 SQVTM, CDR2 ANQGSEA. The CDR3 covers 15 residues. The CDR3 nucleotides read TGCAGCGTTCGGTGGGCCAGCGGGAGGGACAATGAGCAGTTCTTC. This encodes CSVRWASGRDNEQFF.

This chain connects TRBV5-1 to TRBJ2-7; D possibly corresponds to TRBD1 (5 bases). In germline, CDR1 is SGHRS, CDR2 YFSETQ. Trimming cost V 1 base and J 4 bases, with 12 bases left between them. CDR3 size: 14 residues. This chain's CDR3 is CASSLRQGLYEQYF. The DNA of the CDR3 is TGCGCCAGCAGCTTGAGGCAGGGTTTATACGAGCAGTACTTC.

The chain joins TRBV7-9 to TRBJ2-1; D is ambiguous. V was clipped by 7 bases and J by 3 bases, with 16 bases between them. The CDR3 consists of 15 residues. The V gene's germline CDR1 is SEHNR and CDR2 FQNEAQ (reference sequence). CDR3 in DNA: TGTGCCAGCAACAAACCGCTAAACGTCTACAATGAGCAGTTCTTC. Protein sequence: CASNKPLNVYNEQFF.

The rearrangement joins TRBV7-6 to TRBJ2-7; no reliable D call. The CDR3 length is 15 residues. V shed 5 bases and J shed 0 bases, with 14 bases lying between them. CDR1 SGHVS and CDR2 FNYEAQ come from the germline V gene. The DNA of the CDR3 is TGTGCCAGCAGCCGAGGTGGGGATACCTCCTACGAGCAGTACTTC. Translation gives CASSRGGDTSYEQYF.

This rearrangement joins TRBV18 to TRBJ2-7, with 7 bases lining up with TRBD1. This CDR3 comprises 15 residues. The V gene's germline CDR1 is KGHSH and CDR2 LQKENI. The junction had 8 bases not matched to a gene; V was cut back by 4 bases and J by 2 bases. The CDR3, as DNA: TGTGCCAGCTCACGAACACCGGGACAGCCCTACGAGCAGTACTTC. Translating it yields CASSRTPGQPYEQYF.

The chain's CDR3 is CASSTSDRPKNYGYTF. As DNA, the CDR3 is TGTGCCAGTAGTACCAGCGACAGGCCAAAGAACTATGGCTACACCTTC. This chain links TRBV19 with TRBJ1-2; tentative D call: TRBD1 (6 bases). This CDR3 is 16 amino acids long. The germline V gene has CDR1 LNHDA and CDR2 SQIVND (reference sequence). Trimming removed 4 bases at V and 2 bases at J, with 17 bases between.

The gene calls are TRBV19 and TRBJ1-1; D perhaps matches TRBD1 (5 bases). CDR1 is LNHDA, CDR2 SQIVND, per germline (reference sequence). Between the trimmed V and J ends, which lost 1 base and 5 bases, there was a span of 14 bases. There are 15 residues in the CDR3. As DNA, the CDR3 is TGTGCCAGTAGTATAGCTTATGGGGGGAGGACTGAAGCTTTCTTT. It is translated as CASSIAYGGRTEAFF.

The rearrangement links TRBV29-1 to TRBJ2-2, with 13 bases identical to TRBD2. Germline CDR1 and CDR2: SQVTM and ANQGSEA. Losses at the gene ends were 7 bases for V and 7 bases for J; bases not matched to a gene: 6. The CDR3 contains 14 residues. As DNA, the CDR3 is TGCAGCGGGGGACTAGCGGGATTCGACGGGGAGCTGTTTTTT. Protein sequence: CSGGLAGFDGELFF.

This sequence joins TRBV14 and TRBJ2-7; 8 nucleotides align to TRBD2. Trimming took 0 bases from V and 3 from J; bases not matched to a gene: 10. The CDR3 is 17 amino acids. Germline lookup yields CDR1 SGHDN and CDR2 FVKESK. CDR3 loop: CASSQDRGLAGFYEQYF. The CDR3 region has the DNA TGTGCCAGCAGCCAAGATCGTGGGCTAGCGGGCTTCTACGAGCAGTACTTC. Full variable domain (outside the CDR3, taken from reference TRBV14 and TRBJ2-7): EAGVTQFPSHSVIEKGQTVTLRCDPISGHDNLYWYRRVMGKEIKFLLHFVKESKQDESGMPNNRFLAERTGGTYSTLKVQPAELEDSGVYFCASSQDRGLAGFYEQYFGPGTRLTVT.

The CDR3 DNA reads as TGTGCCAGCAGGGAACAAGTGTTGGAGGGCTACACCTTC. Translating gives CASREQVLEGYTF. The chain couples TRBV2 to TRBJ1-2; D is uncertain. The CDR3 has 13 residues. The germline V gene has CDR1 SNHLY and CDR2 FYNNEI. V dropped 6 bases and J dropped 8 bases, with 16 bases sitting between them.

The chain has TRBV18 and TRBJ2-1; no clear D gene. CDR1 KGHSH and CDR2 LQKENI come from the germline V gene. This CDR3 is 12 amino acids long. The V and J ends lost 8 bases and 7 bases respectively, with 12 bases between them. This chain's CDR3 is CASRRGWNEQFF. The DNA for the CDR3 is TGTGCCAGCCGTCGCGGATGGAATGAGCAGTTCTTC.

This clone was detected only once. The CDR3 sequence is CATSPRSAAGAYEQYF. CDR3 bases: TGTGCCACCAGCCCACGGAGTGCAGCGGGAGCCTACGAGCAGTACTTC. The chain joins TRBV15 to TRBJ2-7, with 8 bases matching TRBD2. The V and J ends lost 5 bases and 2 bases, in that order; junction bases with no gene match: 11. The CDR3 is 16 residues long. Looked up from germline, CDR1 is LNHNV and CDR2 is YYDKDF (reference sequence).

The chain carries TRBV14 and TRBJ2-5, with D possibly TRBD1 on 6 matching bases. Germline V lookup: CDR1 SGHDN, CDR2 FVKESK. V lost 6 bases, J lost 0 bases, and 14 bases lay in between. The CDR3 consists of 15 residues. The CDR3 spells CASSPRGRYQETQYF. The DNA of the CDR3 is TGTGCCAGCAGTCCCAGGGGCCGTTACCAAGAGACCCAGTACTTC.

There are a few counts of this clone. Other DNA variants within this sample encode the same CDR3. This chain connects TRBV7-9 to TRBJ1-1; no reliable D call. CDR1 and CDR2 (germline): SEHNR, FQNEAQ (reference sequence). V lost 4 bases and J lost 1, with 7 bases in between. The CDR3 consists of 13 residues. CDR3 sequence reads: CASSSRGNTEAFF. In DNA, the CDR3 is TGTGCCAGCAGCTCCCGTGGGAACACTGAAGCTTTCTTT.